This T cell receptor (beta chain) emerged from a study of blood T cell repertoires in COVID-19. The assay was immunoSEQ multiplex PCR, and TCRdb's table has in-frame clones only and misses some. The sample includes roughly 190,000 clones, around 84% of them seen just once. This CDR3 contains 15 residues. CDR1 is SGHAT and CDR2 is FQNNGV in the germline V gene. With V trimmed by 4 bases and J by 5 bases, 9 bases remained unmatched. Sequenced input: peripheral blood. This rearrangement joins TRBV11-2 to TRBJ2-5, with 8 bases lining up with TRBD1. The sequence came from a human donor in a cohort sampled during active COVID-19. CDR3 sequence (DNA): TGTGCCAGCAGCTATGGGGACAGGAGAGCGGAGACCCAGTACTTC. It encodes CASSYGDRRAETQYF.